The clone carrying this T cell receptor (beta chain) has more than one count but fewer than ten. Germline loops: CDR1 DFQATT, CDR2 SNEGSKA (reference sequence). This CDR3 is built from 13 residues. V lost 7 bases and J lost 7, with 17 bases in between. This sample is drawn from a study of early T cells in non-severe SARS-CoV-2 infection. Study-level information: Sequencing targeted bulk RNA from unsorted whole blood, leaving chains unpaired.

MiXCR, run by TCRdb on the 5' RACE reads, gives a single entry per CDR3 protein. The sample lists around 64,000 distinct CDR3 sequences; about 12% were seen once. The sequenced sample was whole blood, obtained at baseline. The rearrangement links TRBV20-1 to TRBJ2-1, with D hard to call. This sequence was found in an adult who was a healthcare worker with PCR-confirmed SARS-CoV-2 infection or an uninfected control (not recorded which). The CDR3 loop reads CSGRLGLENEQFF. The CDR3, as DNA: TGCAGTGGTCGGTTGGGCCTTGAGAATGAGCAGTTCTTC.